The T cell receptor (beta chain) described here comes from a study of PD-1 blockade in classical Hodgkin lymphoma. Study results and limitations: A significant rise in TCR diversity was seen by C4D1 for CD4+ cells but not for CD8+ cells. According to reports, newly diagnosed patients had lower baseline TCR diversity than healthy donors, and relapsed/refractory patients had lower baseline TCR diversity still.

Repertoires were generated with immunoSEQ multiplex PCR, while TCRdb's copy carries only in-frame clones and drops some. This table holds about 22,000 clones, roughly 72% found once. Comment on this clone: Antigen specificity is unknown.

Trimming at V came to 7 bases and at J to 8 bases, leaving 10 bases not matched to a gene. CDR3 length: 14 residues. Germline CDR1 is LNHDA and CDR2 is SQIVND (reference sequence). Relapse was seen in all patients after autologous stem cell transplantation, and brentuximab vedotin exposure was variable. This TCR came from a human donor with classical Hodgkin lymphoma. The chain recombines TRBV19 with TRBJ2-1; TRBD1 matches at 8 bases. This material consisted of peripheral blood mononuclear cells (PBMCs), taken at baseline. CDR3 protein: CASTADRVWDEQFF. In nucleotides, the CDR3 is TGTGCCAGTACCGCGGACAGGGTGTGGGATGAGCAGTTCTTC.